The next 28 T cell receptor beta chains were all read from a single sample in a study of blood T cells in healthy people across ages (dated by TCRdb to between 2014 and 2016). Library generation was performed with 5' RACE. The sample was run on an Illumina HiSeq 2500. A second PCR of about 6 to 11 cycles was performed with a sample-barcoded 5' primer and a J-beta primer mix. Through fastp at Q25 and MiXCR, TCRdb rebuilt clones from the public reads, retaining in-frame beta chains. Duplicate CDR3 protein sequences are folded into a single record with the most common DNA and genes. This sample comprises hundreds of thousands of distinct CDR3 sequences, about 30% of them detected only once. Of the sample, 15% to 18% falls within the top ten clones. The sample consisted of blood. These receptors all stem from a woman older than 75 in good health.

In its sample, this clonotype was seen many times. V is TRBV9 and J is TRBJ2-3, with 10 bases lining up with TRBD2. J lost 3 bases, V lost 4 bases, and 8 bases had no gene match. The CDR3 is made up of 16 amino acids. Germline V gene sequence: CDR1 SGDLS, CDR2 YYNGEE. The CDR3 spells CASSLSSGGMTDTQYF. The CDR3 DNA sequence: TGTGCCAGCAGCTTGAGTAGCGGGGGGATGACAGATACGCAGTATTTT. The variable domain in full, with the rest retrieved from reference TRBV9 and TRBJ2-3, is DSGVTQTPKHLITATGQRVTLRCSPRSGDLSVYWYQQSLDQGLQFLIQYYNGEERAKGNILERFSAQQFPDLHSELNLSSLELGDSALYFCASSLSSGGMTDTQYFGPGTRLTVL.

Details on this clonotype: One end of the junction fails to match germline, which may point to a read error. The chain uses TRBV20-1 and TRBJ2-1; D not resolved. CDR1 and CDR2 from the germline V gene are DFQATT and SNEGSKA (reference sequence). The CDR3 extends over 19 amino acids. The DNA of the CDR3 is TGCAGTGCTAGAGATGCTAACCTACAAGGCGGCAACTCCTACAATGGGCAGTTCTTC. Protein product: CSARDANLQGGNSYNGQFF.

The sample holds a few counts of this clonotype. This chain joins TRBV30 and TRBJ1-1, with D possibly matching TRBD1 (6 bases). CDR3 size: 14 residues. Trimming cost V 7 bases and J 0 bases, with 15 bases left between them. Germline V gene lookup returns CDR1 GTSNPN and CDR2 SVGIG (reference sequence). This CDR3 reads CASTTGGMNTEAFF. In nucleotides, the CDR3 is TGTGCCTCCACGACAGGCGGAATGAACACTGAAGCTTTCTTT.

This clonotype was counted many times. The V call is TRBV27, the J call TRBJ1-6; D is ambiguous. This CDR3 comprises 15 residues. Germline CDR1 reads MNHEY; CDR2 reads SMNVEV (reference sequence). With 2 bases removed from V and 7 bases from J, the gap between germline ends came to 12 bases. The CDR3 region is CASSLTPGGNSPLHF. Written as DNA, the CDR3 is TGTGCCAGCAGTTTAACTCCAGGAGGGAATTCACCCCTCCACTTT.

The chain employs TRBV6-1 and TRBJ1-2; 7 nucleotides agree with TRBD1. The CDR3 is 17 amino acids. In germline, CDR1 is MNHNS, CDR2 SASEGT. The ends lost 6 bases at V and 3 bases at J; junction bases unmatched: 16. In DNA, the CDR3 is TGTGCCAGCAGGCATGACAGGGTGTCCCTTAGTTACTATGGCTACACCTTC. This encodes CASRHDRVSLSYYGYTF.

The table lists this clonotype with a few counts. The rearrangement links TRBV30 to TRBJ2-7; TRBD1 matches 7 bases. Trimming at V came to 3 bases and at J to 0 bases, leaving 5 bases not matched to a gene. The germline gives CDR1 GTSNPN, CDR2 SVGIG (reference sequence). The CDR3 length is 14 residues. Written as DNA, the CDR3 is TGTGCCTGGAGGCGACAGGGTCTCTCCTACGAGCAGTACTTC. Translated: CAWRRQGLSYEQYF.

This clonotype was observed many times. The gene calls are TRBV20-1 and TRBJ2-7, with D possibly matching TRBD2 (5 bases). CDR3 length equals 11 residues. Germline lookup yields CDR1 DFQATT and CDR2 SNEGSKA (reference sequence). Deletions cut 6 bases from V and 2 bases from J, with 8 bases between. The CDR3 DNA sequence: TGCAGTGCGACTACTACCTACGAGCAGTACTTC. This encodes CSATTTYEQYF.

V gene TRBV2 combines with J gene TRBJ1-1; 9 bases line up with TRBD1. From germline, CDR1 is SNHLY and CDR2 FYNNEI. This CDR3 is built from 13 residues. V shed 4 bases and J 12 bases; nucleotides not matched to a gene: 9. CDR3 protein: CASSGSDRGKTFF. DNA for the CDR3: TGTGCCAGCAGTGGTTCGGACAGGGGTAAGACTTTCTTT.

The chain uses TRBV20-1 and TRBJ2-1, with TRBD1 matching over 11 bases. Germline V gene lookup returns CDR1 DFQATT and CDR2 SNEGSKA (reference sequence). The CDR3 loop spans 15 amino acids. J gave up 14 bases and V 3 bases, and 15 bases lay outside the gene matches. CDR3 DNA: TGCAGTGCTAGGCGTGCAAGGACAGGGGGCTCTCAGGAGTTCTTC. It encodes CSARRARTGGSQEFF.

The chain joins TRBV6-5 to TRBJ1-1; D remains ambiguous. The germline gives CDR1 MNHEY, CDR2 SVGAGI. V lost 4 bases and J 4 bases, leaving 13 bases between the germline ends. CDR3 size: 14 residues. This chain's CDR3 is CASSSPGTSTEAFF. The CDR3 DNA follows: TGTGCCAGCAGTTCCCCGGGCACATCCACTGAAGCTTTCTTT.

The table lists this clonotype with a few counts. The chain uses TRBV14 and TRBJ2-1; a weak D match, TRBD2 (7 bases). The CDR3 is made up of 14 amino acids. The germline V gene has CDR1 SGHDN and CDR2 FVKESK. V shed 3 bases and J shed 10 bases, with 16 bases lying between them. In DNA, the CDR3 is TGTGCCAGCAGCCACCGGGGGGCTAACTACGAGCAGTTCTTC. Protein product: CASSHRGANYEQFF. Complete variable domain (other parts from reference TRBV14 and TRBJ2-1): EAGVTQFPSHSVIEKGQTVTLRCDPISGHDNLYWYRRVMGKEIKFLLHFVKESKQDESGMPNNRFLAERTGGTYSTLKVQPAELEDSGVYFCASSHRGANYEQFFGPGTRLTVL.

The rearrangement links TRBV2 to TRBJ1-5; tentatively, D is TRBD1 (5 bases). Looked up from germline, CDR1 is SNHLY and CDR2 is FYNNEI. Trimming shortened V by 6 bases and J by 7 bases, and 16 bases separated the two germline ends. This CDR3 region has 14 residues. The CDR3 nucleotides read TGTGCCAGCAGCTCGGGGGGGACCTCCCAGCCCCAGCATTTT. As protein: CASSSGGTSQPQHF.

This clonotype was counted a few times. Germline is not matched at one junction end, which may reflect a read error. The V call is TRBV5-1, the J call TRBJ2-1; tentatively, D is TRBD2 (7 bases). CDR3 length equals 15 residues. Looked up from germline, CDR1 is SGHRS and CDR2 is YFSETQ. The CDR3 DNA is TGCGCCAGCAGCGAGGGGGGGAGCTCCCACAATGAGCAGTTCTTC. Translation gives CASSEGGSSHNEQFF.

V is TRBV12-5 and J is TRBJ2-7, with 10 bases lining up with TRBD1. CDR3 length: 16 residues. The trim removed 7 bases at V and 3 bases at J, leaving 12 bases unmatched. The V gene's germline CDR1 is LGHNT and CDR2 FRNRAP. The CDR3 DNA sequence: TGTGCTAGTGCGTACCGGACAGGGGGGGCCCTCTACGAGCAGTACTTC. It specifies CASAYRTGGALYEQYF. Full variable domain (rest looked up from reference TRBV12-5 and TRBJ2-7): DARVTQTPRHKVTEMGQEVTMRCQPILGHNTVFWYRQTMMQGLELLAYFRNRAPLDDSGMPKDRFSAEMPDATLATLKIQPSEPRDSAVYFCASAYRTGGALYEQYFGPGTRLTVT.

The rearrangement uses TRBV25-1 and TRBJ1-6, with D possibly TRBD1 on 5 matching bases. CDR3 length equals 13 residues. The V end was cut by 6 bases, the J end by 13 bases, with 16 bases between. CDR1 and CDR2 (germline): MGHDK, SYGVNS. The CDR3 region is CASRGPGEGPLHF. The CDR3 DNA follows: TGTGCCAGCAGGGGGCCGGGCGAAGGTCCCCTCCACTTT.

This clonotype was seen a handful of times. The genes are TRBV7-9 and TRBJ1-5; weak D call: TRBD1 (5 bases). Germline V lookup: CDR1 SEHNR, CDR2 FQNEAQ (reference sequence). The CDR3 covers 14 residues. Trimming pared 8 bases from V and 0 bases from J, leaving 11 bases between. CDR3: CASARGDSNQPQHF. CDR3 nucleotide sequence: TGTGCCAGCGCCCGGGGGGATAGCAATCAGCCCCAGCATTTT.

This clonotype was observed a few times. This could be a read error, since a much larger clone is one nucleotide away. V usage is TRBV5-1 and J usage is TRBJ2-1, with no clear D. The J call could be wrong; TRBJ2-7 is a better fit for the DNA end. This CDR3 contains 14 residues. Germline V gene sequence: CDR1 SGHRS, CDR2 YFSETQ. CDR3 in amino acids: CASSLVSSYNEQYF. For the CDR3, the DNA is TGCGCCAGCAGCCTCGTGAGCTCCTACAATGAGCAGTACTTC.

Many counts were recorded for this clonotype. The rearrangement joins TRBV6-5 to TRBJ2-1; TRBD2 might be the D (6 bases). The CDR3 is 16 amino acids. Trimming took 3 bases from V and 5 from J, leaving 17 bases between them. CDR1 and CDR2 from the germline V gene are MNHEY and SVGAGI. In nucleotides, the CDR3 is TGTGCCAGCAGTTATGTGGTGGGAGGTCGGAACAATGAGCAGTTCTTC. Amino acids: CASSYVVGGRNNEQFF.

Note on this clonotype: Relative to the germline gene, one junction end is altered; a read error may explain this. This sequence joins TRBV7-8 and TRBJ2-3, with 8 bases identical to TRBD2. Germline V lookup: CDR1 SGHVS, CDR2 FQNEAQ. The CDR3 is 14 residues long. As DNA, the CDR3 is TGTGTCAGCACCCGGGGGGGTGGGGGGGATACGCAGTATTTT. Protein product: CVSTRGGGGDTQYF. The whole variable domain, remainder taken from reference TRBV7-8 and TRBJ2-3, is GAGVSQSPRYKVAKRGQDVALRCDPISGHVSLFWYQQALGQGPEFLTYFQNEAQLDKSGLPSDRFFAERPEGSVSTLKIQRTQQEDSAVYLCVSTRGGGGDTQYFGPGTRLTVL.

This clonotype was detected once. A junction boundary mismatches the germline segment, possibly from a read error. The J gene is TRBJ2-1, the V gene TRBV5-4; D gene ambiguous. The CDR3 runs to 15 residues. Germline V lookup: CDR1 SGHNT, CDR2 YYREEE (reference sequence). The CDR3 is CAGSLDLSSYNEQFF. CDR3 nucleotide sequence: TGTGCCGGCAGCTTGGACCTATCTTCCTACAATGAGCAGTTCTTC.

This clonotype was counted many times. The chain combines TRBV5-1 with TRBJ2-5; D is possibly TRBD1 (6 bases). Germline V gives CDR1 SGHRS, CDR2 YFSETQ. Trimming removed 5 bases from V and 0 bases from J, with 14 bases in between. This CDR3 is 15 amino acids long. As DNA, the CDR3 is TGCGCCAGCAGAGGAACAGGGCGAGACCAAGAGACCCAGTACTTC. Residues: CASRGTGRDQETQYF.

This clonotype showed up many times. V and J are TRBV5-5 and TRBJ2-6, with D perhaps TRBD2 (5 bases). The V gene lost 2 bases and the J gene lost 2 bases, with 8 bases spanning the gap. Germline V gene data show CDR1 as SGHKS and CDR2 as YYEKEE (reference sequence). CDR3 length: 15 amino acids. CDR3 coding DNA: TGTGCCAGCAGCTTAGACGGGACTGGGGCCAACGTCCTGACTTTC. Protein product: CASSLDGTGANVLTF.

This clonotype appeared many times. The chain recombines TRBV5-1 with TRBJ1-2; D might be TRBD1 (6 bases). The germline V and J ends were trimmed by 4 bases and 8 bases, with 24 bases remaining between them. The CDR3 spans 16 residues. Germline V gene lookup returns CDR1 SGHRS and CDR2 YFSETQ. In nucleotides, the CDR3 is TGCGCCAGCAGCCGGGGTGGCCGGGACACCCTTCCAGGCTACACCTTC. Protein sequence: CASSRGGRDTLPGYTF.

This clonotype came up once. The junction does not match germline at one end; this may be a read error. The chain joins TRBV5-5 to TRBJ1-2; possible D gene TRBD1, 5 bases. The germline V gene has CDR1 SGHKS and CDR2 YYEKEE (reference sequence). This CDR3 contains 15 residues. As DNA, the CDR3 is TGTGCCTGCAGCTTGGCCGGCAGGGATAACTATGGCTACACCTTC. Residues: CACSLAGRDNYGYTF.

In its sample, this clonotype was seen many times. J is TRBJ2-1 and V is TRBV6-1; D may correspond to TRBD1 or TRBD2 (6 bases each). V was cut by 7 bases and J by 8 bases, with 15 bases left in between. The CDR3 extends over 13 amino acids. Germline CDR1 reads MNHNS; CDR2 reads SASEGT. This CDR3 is CASMGGLGHEQFF. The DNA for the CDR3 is TGTGCCAGCATGGGGGGCCTGGGGCATGAGCAGTTCTTC.

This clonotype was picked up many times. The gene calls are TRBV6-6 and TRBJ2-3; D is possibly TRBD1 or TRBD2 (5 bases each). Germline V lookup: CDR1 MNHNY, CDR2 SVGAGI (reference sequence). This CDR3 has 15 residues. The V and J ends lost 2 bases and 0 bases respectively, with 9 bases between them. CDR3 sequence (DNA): TGTGCCAGCAGTTACGGGGCGGGTAGCACAGATACGCAGTATTTT. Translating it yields CASSYGAGSTDTQYF.

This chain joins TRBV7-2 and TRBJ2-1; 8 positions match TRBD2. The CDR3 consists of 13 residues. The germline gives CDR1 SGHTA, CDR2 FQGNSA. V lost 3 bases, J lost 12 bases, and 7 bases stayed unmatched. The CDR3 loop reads CASSFGAGGGQFF. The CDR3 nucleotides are TGTGCCAGCAGCTTCGGTGCGGGGGGCGGGCAGTTCTTC.

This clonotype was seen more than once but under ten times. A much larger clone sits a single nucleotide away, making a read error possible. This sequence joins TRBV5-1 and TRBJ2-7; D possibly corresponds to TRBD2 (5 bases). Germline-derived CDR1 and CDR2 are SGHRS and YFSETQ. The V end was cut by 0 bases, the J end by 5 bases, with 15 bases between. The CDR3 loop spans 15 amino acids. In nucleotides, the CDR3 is TGCGCCAGCAGCTTGGGGACGGGGAAGGGCAACGAGCAGTACTTC. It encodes CASSLGTGKGNEQYF.